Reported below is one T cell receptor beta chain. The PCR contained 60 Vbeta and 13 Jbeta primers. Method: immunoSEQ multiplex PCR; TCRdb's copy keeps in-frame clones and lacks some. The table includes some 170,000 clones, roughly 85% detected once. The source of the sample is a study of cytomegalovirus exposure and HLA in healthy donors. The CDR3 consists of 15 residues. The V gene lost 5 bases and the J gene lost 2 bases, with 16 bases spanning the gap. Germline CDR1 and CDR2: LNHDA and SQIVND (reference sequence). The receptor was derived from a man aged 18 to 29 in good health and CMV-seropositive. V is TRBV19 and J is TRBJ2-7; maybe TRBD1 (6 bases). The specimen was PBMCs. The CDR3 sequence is CASSSQGAGAYEQYF. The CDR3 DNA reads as TGTGCCAGTAGTTCTCAGGGTGCAGGGGCCTACGAGCAGTACTTC.